This TCR beta chain was profiled in a study of shared clonotypes between healthy human individuals. Sequencing used immunoSEQ multiplex PCR; TCRdb keeps in-frame clones, though not all of them. The profile shows fewer than 1.6 million clones, around 98.5% of them singletons. This CDR3 is built from 12 residues. The V and J ends lost 0 bases and 7 bases respectively, with 7 bases between them. Germline V CDR1 and CDR2: SGDLS, YYNGEE. General study points: A generally larger estimated richness was seen in naive subsets than in memory subsets.

Note on this clone: The antigen is undetermined.

The authors divided CD4+ cells into CD45RA+ naive and CD45RA-negative memory subsets. This sequence joins TRBV9 and TRBJ1-2; D may be TRBD1 (5 bases). The sample comprised naive CD4+ T cells sorted from blood. As for subset: CD45RA+ positively selected. The receptor was derived from a man aged 25 to 40 in good health. Written as DNA, the CDR3 is TGTGCCAGCAGCGTAGCTGGGGGTGGCTACACCTTC. Protein product: CASSVAGGGYTF.